Listed below are T cell receptor beta chains from one sample, sequenced in a study of beta chain features in type 1 diabetes. Here immunoSEQ multiplex PCR was the method, and the copy in TCRdb shows in-frame clones only, minus some. The data contain hundreds of thousands of clones, 15% to 19% of them singletons. Input material: naive CD4+ T cells from blood. Receptors were obtained from a man in his late teens or twenties in good health. Each CDR3 is given with its conserved first and last residue.

cdr3_aa: CASSYFAGRGTDTQYF; v_call: TRBV6-6; j_call: TRBJ2-3
cdr3_aa: CASRGDRLNTEAFF; v_call: TRBV27; j_call: TRBJ1-1
cdr3_aa: CASSLGYFGELFF; v_call: TRBV5-6; j_call: TRBJ2-2
cdr3_aa: CASSLMGGPYEQYF; v_call: TRBV28; j_call: TRBJ2-7
cdr3_aa: CASSSMEPPYEQYF; v_call: TRBV7-2; j_call: TRBJ2-7
cdr3_aa: CASSRDRVVTGELFF; v_call: TRBV7-9; j_call: TRBJ2-2
cdr3_aa: CASSVAGWDFGAHEQFF; v_call: TRBV5-1; j_call: TRBJ2-1
cdr3_aa: CASGTSSYNEQFF; v_call: TRBV9; j_call: TRBJ2-1
cdr3_aa: CASSQDPGVNYGYTF; v_call: TRBV4-3; j_call: TRBJ1-2
cdr3_aa: CASSQAQGVNEQFF; v_call: TRBV5-1; j_call: TRBJ2-1
cdr3_aa: CASSLDSHTDTQYF; v_call: TRBV5-1; j_call: TRBJ2-3
cdr3_aa: CASSQGISNQPQHF; v_call: TRBV4-2; j_call: TRBJ1-5
cdr3_aa: CASSLARTSNTEAFF; v_call: TRBV7-2; j_call: TRBJ1-1
cdr3_aa: CASSARPLSGRNTGELFF; v_call: TRBV9; j_call: TRBJ2-2
cdr3_aa: CASSQERLAGAYEQYF; v_call: TRBV14; j_call: TRBJ2-7
cdr3_aa: CASSPGRITNQPQHF; v_call: TRBV7-9; j_call: TRBJ1-5
cdr3_aa: CAWSPQGIPVGETQYF; v_call: TRBV30; j_call: TRBJ2-5
cdr3_aa: CAGQGARGAFF; v_call: TRBV30; j_call: TRBJ1-1
cdr3_aa: CASSTSTNEKLFF; v_call: TRBV28; j_call: TRBJ1-4
cdr3_aa: CAWSFRRNNQPQHF; v_call: TRBV30; j_call: TRBJ1-5
cdr3_aa: CASSLGLANYEQYF; v_call: TRBV5-6; j_call: TRBJ2-7
cdr3_aa: CASSHWNRMSSYNEQFF; v_call: TRBV14; j_call: TRBJ2-1
cdr3_aa: CASQQGAGSGAYEQYF; v_call: TRBV5-1; j_call: TRBJ2-7
cdr3_aa: CASSRTPLQGQNTEAFF; v_call: TRBV4-2; j_call: TRBJ1-1
cdr3_aa: CASSLFGQFEAFF; v_call: TRBV28; j_call: TRBJ1-1
cdr3_aa: CASSPLGQLNTEAFF; v_call: TRBV19; j_call: TRBJ1-1
cdr3_aa: CASSLARQDTEAFF; v_call: TRBV5-4; j_call: TRBJ1-1